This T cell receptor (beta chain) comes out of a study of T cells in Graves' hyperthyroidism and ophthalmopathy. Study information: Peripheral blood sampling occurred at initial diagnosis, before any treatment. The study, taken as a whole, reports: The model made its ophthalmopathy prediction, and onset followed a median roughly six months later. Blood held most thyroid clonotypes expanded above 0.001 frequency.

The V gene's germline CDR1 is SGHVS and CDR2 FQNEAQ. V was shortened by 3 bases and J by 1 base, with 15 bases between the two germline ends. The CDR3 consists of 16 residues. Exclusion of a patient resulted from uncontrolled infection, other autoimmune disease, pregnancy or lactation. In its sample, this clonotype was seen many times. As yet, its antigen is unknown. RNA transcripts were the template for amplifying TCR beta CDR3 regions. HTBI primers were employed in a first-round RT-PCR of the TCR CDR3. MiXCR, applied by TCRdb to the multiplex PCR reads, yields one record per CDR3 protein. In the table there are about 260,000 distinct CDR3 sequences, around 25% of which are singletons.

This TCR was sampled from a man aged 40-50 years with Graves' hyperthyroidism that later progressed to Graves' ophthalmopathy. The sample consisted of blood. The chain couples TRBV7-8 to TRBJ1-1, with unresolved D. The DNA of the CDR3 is TGTGCCAGCAGCTTCGGGGTCGGAAGGAGGAACACTGAAGCTTTCTTT. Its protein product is CASSFGVGRRNTEAFF.